The 17 T cell receptor beta chains listed next were all sequenced from one sample in a study of cytomegalovirus exposure and HLA in healthy donors. Primers included in the PCR were 60 Vbeta and 13 Jbeta primers. Method: immunoSEQ multiplex PCR; TCRdb's copy keeps in-frame clones and lacks some. The data show some 160,000 clones, roughly 81% seen once. The material sequenced was PBMCs. These receptors were obtained from a man under 40 in good health and CMV-seropositive.

This chain uses TRBV9 with TRBJ2-3; 8 nucleotides match TRBD2. Per the germline V gene, CDR1 is SGDLS and CDR2 is YYNGEE. The trim removed 3 bases at V and 4 bases at J, leaving 4 bases unmatched. CDR3 size: 14 residues. Here the CDR3 DNA reads TGTGCCAGCAGCGCGGGACTAGGGGCAGATACGCAGTATTTT. Translated: CASSAGLGADTQYF.

The genes are TRBV7-6 and TRBJ1-3; D gene unclear. From germline, CDR1 is SGHVS and CDR2 FNYEAQ. The CDR3 is made up of 15 amino acids. The V and J ends lost 1 base and 4 bases respectively, with 11 bases between them. The CDR3 reads CASSLVRRPGNTIYF. Here the CDR3 DNA reads TGTGCCAGCAGCTTAGTAAGGAGGCCAGGAAACACCATATATTTT.

This chain joins TRBV28 and TRBJ1-2; D ambiguous. Germline CDR1 MDHEN, CDR2 SYDVKM. Trimming left V 3 bases short and J 5 bases short, with 7 bases between. This CDR3 comprises 12 residues. The DNA for the CDR3 is TGTGCCAGCAGTTTTGCCAGATATGGCTACACCTTC. Translation gives CASSFARYGYTF.

This clone appeared once. The V and J genes are TRBV5-1 and TRBJ2-1; 14 nucleotides agree with TRBD2. V lost 2 bases, J lost 9 bases, and 4 bases stayed unmatched. Germline CDR1 SGHRS, CDR2 YFSETQ. This CDR3 is built from 15 residues. The CDR3 nucleotides are TGCGCCAGCAGCTTAGGGACTAGCGGGAGAAGTGAGCAGTTCTTC. Residues: CASSLGTSGRSEQFF. Together with reference TRBV5-1 and TRBJ2-1, the CDR3 gives the full variable domain: KAGVTQTPRYLIKTRGQQVTLSCSPISGHRSVSWYQQTPGQGLQFLFEYFSETQRNKGNFPGRFSGRQFSNSRSEMNVSTLELGDSALYLCASSLGTSGRSEQFFGPGTRLTVL.

The chain couples TRBV6-6 to TRBJ2-3; TRBD1 matches 11 bases. The CDR3 runs 16 residues. The V gene end was trimmed by 6 bases and the J gene end by 3 bases; junction bases not matched to a gene: 8. The germline V gene encodes CDR1 MNHNY and CDR2 SVGAGI (reference sequence). The CDR3 reads CASRNRGDRGTDTQYF. For the CDR3, the DNA is TGTGCCAGCAGAAATCGGGGGGACAGGGGGACAGATACGCAGTATTTT.

The chain combines TRBV27 with TRBJ2-3; the match to TRBD2 covers 8 bases. This CDR3 spans 17 amino acids. V trimming: 0 bases; J trimming: 0 bases; junction bases outside the gene matches: 5. Germline assignment: CDR1 MNHEY and CDR2 SMNVEV (reference sequence). CDR3 nucleotide sequence: TGTGCCAGCAGTTTATCGTCGGGAGGGGGTAGCACAGATACGCAGTATTTT. It yields the protein CASSLSSGGGSTDTQYF.

J is TRBJ2-5 and V is TRBV9; 13 bases align to TRBD2. Germline loops: CDR1 SGDLS, CDR2 YYNGEE. J was trimmed by 5 bases and V by 7 bases; bases with no gene match: 11. The CDR3 runs to 16 residues. The CDR3 sequence: CASGPPALAGGETQYF. CDR3 nucleotides: TGTGCCAGCGGTCCACCCGCACTAGCGGGGGGGGAGACCCAGTACTTC.

This sequence joins TRBV11-2 and TRBJ2-1; 11 bases fit TRBD1. The germline gives CDR1 SGHAT, CDR2 FQNNGV. V trimming: 0 bases; J trimming: 7 bases; junction bases outside the gene matches: 11. CDR3 size: 18 residues. The CDR3 here is CASSLDIEDRGRRNEQFF. The CDR3, as DNA: TGTGCCAGCAGCTTAGATATCGAGGACAGGGGGCGCAGAAATGAGCAGTTCTTC.

This chain links TRBV9 with TRBJ1-1; D perhaps matches TRBD1 (6 bases). Trimming removed 1 base from V and 6 bases from J, with 13 bases in between. The CDR3 has 14 residues. Germline V CDR1 and CDR2: SGDLS, YYNGEE. In DNA, the CDR3 is TGTGCCAGCAGCGTATCCGGGGCAGGGGCTGAAGCTTTCTTT. Translating gives CASSVSGAGAEAFF. Full variable domain (remainder filled in from reference TRBV9 and TRBJ1-1): DSGVTQTPKHLITATGQRVTLRCSPRSGDLSVYWYQQSLDQGLQFLIQYYNGEERAKGNILERFSAQQFPDLHSELNLSSLELGDSALYFCASSVSGAGAEAFFGQGTRLTVV.

The chain employs TRBV5-4 and TRBJ1-1; TRBD1 is a possible D gene (5 bases). The V end lost 2 bases, the J end lost 4 bases, and 6 bases lay between the germline ends. This CDR3 spans 12 amino acids. Germline lookup yields CDR1 SGHNT and CDR2 YYREEE (reference sequence). DNA for the CDR3: TGTGCCAGCAGCTTCGGGGGCACTGAAGCTTTCTTT. Translated, it gives CASSFGGTEAFF.

The gene calls are TRBV6-1 and TRBJ2-2; 10 nucleotides agree with TRBD1. CDR3 length: 15 amino acids. J gave up 4 bases and V 5 bases, and 4 bases lay outside the gene matches. Germline assignment: CDR1 MNHNS and CDR2 SASEGT. CDR3 region: CASSSDRGPTGELFF. The CDR3 region has the DNA TGTGCCAGCAGTTCTGACAGGGGGCCCACCGGGGAGCTGTTTTTT.

This clone has only a few counts. The chain is built from TRBV7-2 and TRBJ2-7; D perhaps matches TRBD1 (5 bases). Trimming pared 4 bases from V and 1 base from J, leaving 11 bases between. In germline, CDR1 is SGHTA, CDR2 FQGNSA. The CDR3 contains 14 residues. CDR3 region: CASSSQQVSYEQYF. The CDR3 coding sequence is TGTGCCAGCAGCTCACAACAGGTTTCCTACGAGCAGTACTTC.

The rearrangement joins TRBV29-1 to TRBJ2-5; D may be TRBD1 (6 bases). CDR3 size: 12 residues. CDR1 is SQVTM, CDR2 ANQGSEA, per germline. V was cut by 5 bases and J by 1 base, with 8 bases left in between. DNA of the CDR3: TGCAGCGTTCAGGGGCTCCAAGAGACCCAGTACTTC. Its translation: CSVQGLQETQYF.

The rearrangement links TRBV7-8 to TRBJ2-2, with 9 bases that match TRBD2. Trimming took 5 bases from V and 1 from J; bases not matched to a gene: 5. CDR3 length: 16 amino acids. Germline V lookup: CDR1 SGHVS, CDR2 FQNEAQ. The CDR3: CASSPTSGLNTGELFF. The CDR3 DNA follows: TGTGCCAGCAGCCCGACTAGCGGATTGAACACCGGGGAGCTGTTTTTT.

The CDR3 nucleotides are TGCGCCAGCAGCCCCCCCAACTCTGGGGCCAACGTCCTGACTTTC. Encoded protein: CASSPPNSGANVLTF. The chain joins TRBV5-1 to TRBJ2-6; no definite D call. The germline CDR1 and CDR2 sequences are SGHRS and YFSETQ. CDR3 size: 15 residues. V dropped 4 bases and J dropped 0 bases, with 8 bases sitting between them.

The chain links TRBV5-4 to TRBJ2-1; TRBD2 agrees at 8 bases. With 1 base clipped from V and 4 bases from J, the junction kept 4 bases outside the gene matches. The CDR3 has 15 residues. The V gene's germline CDR1 is SGHNT and CDR2 YYREEE (reference sequence). The chain's CDR3 is CASSLTASGYNEQFF. Here the CDR3 DNA reads TGTGCCAGCAGCTTGACGGCTAGCGGGTACAATGAGCAGTTCTTC.

The V call is TRBV18, the J call TRBJ1-3; D is unclear. CDR3 length equals 17 residues. Deletions cut 0 bases from V and 2 bases from J, with 14 bases between. Germline CDR1 and CDR2: KGHSH and LQKENI. The CDR3 sequence: CASSPPSKSHTGNTIYF. CDR3 coding DNA: TGTGCCAGCTCACCACCCTCGAAGTCCCACACTGGAAACACCATATATTTT.